The rows below give T cell receptor beta chains drawn from one sample of a study of blood T cell repertoires in COVID-19. Profiling relied on immunoSEQ multiplex PCR, and the TCRdb table lists in-frame clones only, not all of them. The sample carries under 450,000 clones, about 90% recorded once. Sequencing was done on a sample of PBMCs or T cells enriched from blood (not recorded which). These TCRs come from a woman under 40 who had recovered from COVID-19. CDR3s include the opening cysteine and the closing phenylalanine or tryptophan. The D gene is left open where the match is weak. Where a row states a size, it is once, few, many or the class of an expanded clone; other rows omit it.

V,J,D,size,DNA,CDR3
TRBV27,TRBJ2-7,TRBD2,.,TGTGCCAGCAGTTTTTCCGGGAGGGCCCCAAGCGAGCAGTACTTC,CASSFSGRAPSEQYF
TRBV28,TRBJ1-6,.,.,TGTGCCAGTCATCCAGGGCCCGGATCACCCCTCCACTTT,CASHPGPGSPLHF
TRBV7-9,TRBJ1-2,.,.,TGTGCCAGCAGCTATTCGGGATCCGCTAACTATGGCTACACCTTC,CASSYSGSANYGYTF
TRBV9,TRBJ2-1,.,.,TGTGCCAGCAGCGTAGCAGGGTTCACCTACAATGAGCAGTTCTTC,CASSVAGFTYNEQFF
TRBV2,TRBJ1-5,TRBD1,.,TGTGCCAGCAGTATGGGACAGGGGCGTGAGCCCCAGCATTTT,CASSMGQGREPQHF
TRBV14,TRBJ1-2,TRBD1,.,TGTGCCAGCAGCCTAGGGGACAGCCGACTATTCCTCTATGGCTACACCTTC,CASSLGDSRLFLYGYTF
TRBV11-3,TRBJ2-2,TRBD2,few,TGTGCCAGCAGTGGGACTACCTGGTCCGGGGAGCTGTTTTTT,CASSGTTWSGELFF
TRBV30,TRBJ2-2,TRBD2,.,TGTGCCTGGAGTTCGGCTAGCGGGAGAACGAACACCGGGGAGCTGTTTTTT,CAWSSASGRTNTGELFF
TRBV5-3,TRBJ2-4,TRBD1,.,TGTGCCAGAAGCTTGGCCCGGACAGGTCTAGCCAAAAACATTCAGTACTTC,CARSLARTGLAKNIQYF
TRBV5-4,TRBJ2-7,TRBD1,.,TGTGCCAGCAGCTTAAGTGGACAGGGTATAAACGAGCAGTACTTC,CASSLSGQGINEQYF
TRBV7-9,TRBJ2-2,TRBD1,.,TGTGCCAGCAGCTTCTTAGGGGGCGCGAACACCGGGGAGCTGTTTTTT,CASSFLGGANTGELFF
TRBV2,TRBJ2-7,TRBD1,.,TGTGCCAGCAGAAGACAGGGGGCCTACGAGCAGTACTTC,CASRRQGAYEQYF
TRBV23-1,TRBJ2-2,TRBD1,.,TGCGCCAGCAGTCAACCGGGACAGGGTCCCGGGGAGCTGTTTTTT,CASSQPGQGPGELFF
TRBV28,TRBJ2-6,.,.,TGTGCCAGCAGTTTCAAGAGCTACTCTGGGGCCAACGTCCTGACTTTC,CASSFKSYSGANVLTF
TRBV5-1,TRBJ1-1,TRBD1,.,TGCGCCAGCAGAAAAGTCGGACAGGGCAACACTGAAGCTTTCTTT,CASRKVGQGNTEAFF
TRBV6-5,TRBJ2-1,.,few,TGTGCCAGCAAGTTGTGGAGGGGCCATGAGCAGTTCTTC,CASKLWRGHEQFF
TRBV4-1,TRBJ1-6,TRBD1,.,TGCGCCAGCAGCTTAGGTTTCCCCTCGGACAGGGAGGGGTCACCCCTCCACTTT,CASSLGFPSDREGSPLHF
TRBV19,TRBJ1-5,.,.,TGTGCCAGTACCTTGGACAGAAATCAGCCCCAGCATTTT,CASTLDRNQPQHF
TRBV12-3/TRBV12-4,TRBJ2-1,.,.,TGTGCCAGCACTAAGGGGTCAGGTGAGCAGTTCTTC,CASTKGSGEQFF
TRBV5-4,TRBJ2-2,TRBD1,.,TGTGCCAGCAGTCCACCGGGACAGTGGGGCACCGGGGAGCTGTTTTTT,CASSPPGQWGTGELFF
TRBV7-2,TRBJ1-2,.,.,TGTGCCAGCAGCCCCGTTATCGGGGGGGACGGCTACACCTTC,CASSPVIGGDGYTF
TRBV27,TRBJ1-1,TRBD1,.,TGTGCCAGCAGTTTACCGCCGGGACAGGGGGCTCGTACTGAAGCTTTCTTT,CASSLPPGQGARTEAFF
TRBV5-1,TRBJ2-2,TRBD1,.,TGCGCCAGCAGCTCGGGACAGCAGAACACCGGGGAGCTGTTTTTT,CASSSGQQNTGELFF
TRBV6-4,TRBJ2-7,TRBD1,.,TGTGCCAGCAGTGACGGGACAGACTTTTACGAGCAGTACTTC,CASSDGTDFYEQYF
TRBV11-2,TRBJ2-1,TRBD1,.,TGTGCCAGCAGCTTAGATAGGACAGGTCTCTACAATGAGCAGTTCTTC,CASSLDRTGLYNEQFF
TRBV13,TRBJ2-2,.,.,TGTGCCAGCAGCTTACGGGCCGGGGAGCTGTTTTTT,CASSLRAGELFF
TRBV12-5,TRBJ1-5,.,few,TGTGCTAGTGGTTTGGTACTGGGCAGGGAGGTTAAAAATCAGCCCCAGCATTTT,CASGLVLGREVKNQPQHF
TRBV11-2,TRBJ1-1,.,.,TGTGCCAGCAGCTCTCTACAGGGTTGGGCTGAAGCTTTCTTT,CASSSLQGWAEAFF
TRBV5-1,TRBJ2-2,.,.,TGCGCCAGCAGCTTGCAGGGCGTGAACACCGGGGAGCTGTTTTTT,CASSLQGVNTGELFF
TRBV6-5,TRBJ2-1,TRBD2,.,TGTGCCAGCAGTTACTCAACTAGCGGGAGGGGAAATGAGCAGTTCTTC,CASSYSTSGRGNEQFF
TRBV30,TRBJ2-7,TRBD1,.,TGTGCCTGGACCGTGGGACAGGGATACGAGCAGTACTTC,CAWTVGQGYEQYF
TRBV3-1/TRBV3-2,TRBJ1-3,.,.,TGTGCCAGCAGCCAAGTTTACAGGTCCCCCACCATATATTTT,CASSQVYRSPTIYF
TRBV2,TRBJ2-2,TRBD2,.,TGTGCCAGCAGGCCTAGCGGGAGTATAAGGAATCCCTACACCGGGGAGCTGTTTTTT,CASRPSGSIRNPYTGELFF
TRBV27,TRBJ1-1,TRBD1,.,TGTGCCAGCAGACGACAGGGGAGGGACACTGAAGCTTTCTTT,CASRRQGRDTEAFF
TRBV11-1,TRBJ2-7,.,.,TGTGCCAGCAGCTTAGTAAGCGCCGCCTACGAGCAGTACTTC,CASSLVSAAYEQYF
TRBV19,TRBJ2-1,TRBD1,.,TGTGCCAGTAGCCGGGACAGGGACGGTCATGAGCAGTTCTTC,CASSRDRDGHEQFF
TRBV4-1,TRBJ1-2,.,.,TGCGCCAGCAGCCAAGATCTAGCGGGGTATGGCTACACCTTC,CASSQDLAGYGYTF
TRBV3-1/TRBV3-2,TRBJ1-6,.,.,TGTGCCAGCAGCCTCAGCTCCTATAATTCACCCCTCCACTTT,CASSLSSYNSPLHF
TRBV7-2,TRBJ2-6,.,.,TGTGCCAGCAGCTTATCCCCAGGGCCTCCCTCTGGGGCCAACGTCCTGACTTTC,CASSLSPGPPSGANVLTF
TRBV10-1,TRBJ1-1,.,.,TGCGCCAGCAGTGTGGGGGGATCAAACACTGAAGCTTTCTTT,CASSVGGSNTEAFF
TRBV5-4,TRBJ1-1,.,.,TGTGCCAGCAGCACAGGGACGGAGAACACTGAAGCTTTCTTT,CASSTGTENTEAFF